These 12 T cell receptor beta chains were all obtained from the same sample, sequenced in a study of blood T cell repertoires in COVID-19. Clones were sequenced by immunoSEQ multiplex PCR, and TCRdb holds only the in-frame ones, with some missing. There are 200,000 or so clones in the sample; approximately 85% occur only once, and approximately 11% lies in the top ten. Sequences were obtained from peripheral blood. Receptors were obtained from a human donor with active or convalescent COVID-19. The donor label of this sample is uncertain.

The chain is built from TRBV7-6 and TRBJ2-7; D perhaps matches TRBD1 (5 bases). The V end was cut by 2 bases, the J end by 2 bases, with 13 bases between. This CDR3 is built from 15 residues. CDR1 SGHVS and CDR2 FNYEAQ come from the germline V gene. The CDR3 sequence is CASSLFLGQTYEQYF. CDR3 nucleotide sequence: TGTGCCAGCAGCTTATTTTTGGGGCAGACCTACGAGCAGTACTTC.

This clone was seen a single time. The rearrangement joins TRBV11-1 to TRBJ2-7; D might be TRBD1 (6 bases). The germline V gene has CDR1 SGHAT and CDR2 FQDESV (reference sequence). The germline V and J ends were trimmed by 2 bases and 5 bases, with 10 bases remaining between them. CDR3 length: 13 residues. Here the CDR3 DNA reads TGTGCCAGCAGCTTACAGGGGTCCCACGAGCAGTACTTC. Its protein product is CASSLQGSHEQYF.

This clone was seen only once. CDR3 nucleotide sequence: TGTGCCAGCAGTCCCGGAACCGGACTAGGGCAAGAGACCCAGTACTTC. It specifies CASSPGTGLGQETQYF. V gene TRBV27 combines with J gene TRBJ2-5; 7 bases align to TRBD2. This CDR3 is 16 amino acids long. V gave up 5 bases and J gave up 2 bases; unmatched junction bases: 11. CDR1 and CDR2 (germline): MNHEY, SMNVEV (reference sequence).

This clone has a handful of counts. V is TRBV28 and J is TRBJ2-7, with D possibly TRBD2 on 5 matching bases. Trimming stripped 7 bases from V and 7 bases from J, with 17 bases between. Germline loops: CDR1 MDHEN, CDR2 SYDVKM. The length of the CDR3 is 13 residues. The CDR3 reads CASTAGSRWEQYF. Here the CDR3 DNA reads TGTGCCAGCACCGCGGGCAGCCGGTGGGAGCAGTACTTC.

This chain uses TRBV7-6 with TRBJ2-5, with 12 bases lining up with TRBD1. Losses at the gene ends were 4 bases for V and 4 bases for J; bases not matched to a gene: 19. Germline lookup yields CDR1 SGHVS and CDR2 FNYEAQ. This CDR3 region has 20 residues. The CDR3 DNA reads TGTGCCAGCAGCTCATATGGCCCGGGCGGGACAGGGGGCTTGGGAGAGACCCAGTACTTC. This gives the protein CASSSYGPGGTGGLGETQYF.

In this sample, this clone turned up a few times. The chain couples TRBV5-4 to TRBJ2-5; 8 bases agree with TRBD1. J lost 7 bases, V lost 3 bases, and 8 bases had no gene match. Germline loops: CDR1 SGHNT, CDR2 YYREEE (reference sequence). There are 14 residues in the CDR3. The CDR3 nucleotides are TGTGCCAGCAGCTCGGACAGGGCAGAGCTGACCCAGTACTTC. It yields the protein CASSSDRAELTQYF.

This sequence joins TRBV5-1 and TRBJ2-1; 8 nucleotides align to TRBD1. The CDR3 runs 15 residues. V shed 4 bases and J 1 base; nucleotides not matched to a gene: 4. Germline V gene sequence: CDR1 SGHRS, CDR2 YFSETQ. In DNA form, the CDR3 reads TGCGCCAGCAGCGTTGGGGACAGGTCCTACAATGAGCAGTTCTTC. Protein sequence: CASSVGDRSYNEQFF.

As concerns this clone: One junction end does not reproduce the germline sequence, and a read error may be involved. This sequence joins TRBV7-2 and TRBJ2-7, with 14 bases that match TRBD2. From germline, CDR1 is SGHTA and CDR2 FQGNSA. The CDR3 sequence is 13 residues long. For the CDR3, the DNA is TGTGCCAGCAGCGGACTAGCGGGGGGCCGAGCCATCTTC. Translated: CASSGLAGGRAIF.

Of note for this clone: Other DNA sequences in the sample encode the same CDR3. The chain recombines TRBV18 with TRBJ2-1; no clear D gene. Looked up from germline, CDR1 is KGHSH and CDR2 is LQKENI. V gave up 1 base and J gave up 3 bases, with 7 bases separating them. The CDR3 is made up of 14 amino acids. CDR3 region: CASSPRSSYNEQFF. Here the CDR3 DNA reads TGTGCCAGCTCACCACGGAGTAGCTACAATGAGCAGTTCTTC.

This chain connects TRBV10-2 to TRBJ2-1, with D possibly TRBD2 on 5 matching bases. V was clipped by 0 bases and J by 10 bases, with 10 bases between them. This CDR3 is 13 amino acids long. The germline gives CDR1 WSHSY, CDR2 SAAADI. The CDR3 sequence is CASSESLAREQFF. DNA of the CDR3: TGCGCCAGCAGTGAGTCGCTAGCAAGGGAGCAGTTCTTC.

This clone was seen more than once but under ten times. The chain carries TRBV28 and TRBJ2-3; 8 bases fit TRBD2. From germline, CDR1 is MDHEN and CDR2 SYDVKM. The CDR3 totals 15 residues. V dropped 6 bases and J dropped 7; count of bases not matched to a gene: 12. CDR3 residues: CASRVSGRGIYTQYF. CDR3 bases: TGTGCCAGCAGGGTGAGCGGGAGAGGGATCTATACGCAGTATTTT.

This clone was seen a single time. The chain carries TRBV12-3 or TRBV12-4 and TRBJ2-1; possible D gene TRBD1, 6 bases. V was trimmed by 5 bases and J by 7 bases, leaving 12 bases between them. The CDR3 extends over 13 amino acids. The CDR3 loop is CASSPGTPNEQFF. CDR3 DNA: TGTGCCAGCAGTCCCGGGACACCGAATGAGCAGTTCTTC.